This T cell receptor beta chain was recorded in a study of T cells in localized non-small cell lung cancer. Study-level points and caveats: One tumor region alone was sequenced, and heterogeneity therefore remains possible.

As concerns this clone: The antigen remains undetermined.

TCRdb's copy holds only in-frame clones and misses some; the assay was immunoSEQ multiplex PCR. The sample includes about 19,000 clones, roughly 83% seen only once; the top ten take roughly 4%. V was pared by 5 bases and J by 1 base, with 8 bases of the junction left unmatched. Germline values: CDR1 SGHVS, CDR2 FQNEAQ. The CDR3 length is 17 residues. The clonotype originates from a man aged 40 to 70 with stage I lung adenocarcinoma. Sequences were derived from peripheral blood, sampled before any cancer treatment. The chain combines TRBV7-8 with TRBJ2-1, with TRBD2 matching 10 bases. For the CDR3, the DNA is TGTGCCAGCAGCAGGGAGTCTAGCGGGAGTTCCTACAATGAGCAGTTCTTC. Its translation: CASSRESSGSSYNEQFF.